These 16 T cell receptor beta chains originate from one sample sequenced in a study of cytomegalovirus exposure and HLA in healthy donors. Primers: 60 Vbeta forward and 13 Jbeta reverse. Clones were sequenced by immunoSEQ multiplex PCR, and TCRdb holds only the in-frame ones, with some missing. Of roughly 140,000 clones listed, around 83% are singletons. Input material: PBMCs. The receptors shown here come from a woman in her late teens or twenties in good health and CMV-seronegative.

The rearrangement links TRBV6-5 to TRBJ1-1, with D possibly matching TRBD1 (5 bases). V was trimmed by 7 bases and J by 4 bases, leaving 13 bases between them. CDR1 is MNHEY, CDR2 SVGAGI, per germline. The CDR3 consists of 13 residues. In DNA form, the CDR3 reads TGTGCCAGCAACTTCCAGGGCCCCACTGAAGCTTTCTTT. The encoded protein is CASNFQGPTEAFF.

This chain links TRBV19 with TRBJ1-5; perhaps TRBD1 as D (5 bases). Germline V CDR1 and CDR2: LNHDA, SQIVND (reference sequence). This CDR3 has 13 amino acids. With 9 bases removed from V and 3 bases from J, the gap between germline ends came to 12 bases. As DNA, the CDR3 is TGTGCCAGCGTACCCAGGGACAATCAGCCCCAGCATTTT. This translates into CASVPRDNQPQHF.

In DNA form, the CDR3 reads TGTGCCAGCAGTTACGTCCAGGGGGATCAGCCCCAGCATTTT. Translating gives CASSYVQGDQPQHF. The chain couples TRBV6-5 to TRBJ1-5; TRBD1 matches at 7 bases. The CDR3 sequence is 14 residues long. CDR1 MNHEY and CDR2 SVGAGI come from the germline V gene. V dropped 2 bases and J dropped 5; count of bases not matched to a gene: 3.

The CDR3 bases are TGTGCCAGCAGCTGGGGGACAGGGATGCCCGGGGAGCTGTTTTTT. Amino acid sequence: CASSWGTGMPGELFF. The V and J genes are TRBV7-2 and TRBJ2-2; 9 nucleotides match TRBD1. The trim removed 4 bases at V and 6 bases at J, leaving 6 bases unmatched. Germline V gene data show CDR1 as SGHTA and CDR2 as FQGNSA. There are 15 residues in the CDR3.

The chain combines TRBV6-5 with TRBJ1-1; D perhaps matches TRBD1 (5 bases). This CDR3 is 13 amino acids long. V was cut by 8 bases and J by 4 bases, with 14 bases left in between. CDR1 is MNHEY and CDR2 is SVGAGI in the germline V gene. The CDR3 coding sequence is TGTGCCAGCGCCGGAGGGCAGGGCACTGAAGCTTTCTTT. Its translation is CASAGGQGTEAFF.

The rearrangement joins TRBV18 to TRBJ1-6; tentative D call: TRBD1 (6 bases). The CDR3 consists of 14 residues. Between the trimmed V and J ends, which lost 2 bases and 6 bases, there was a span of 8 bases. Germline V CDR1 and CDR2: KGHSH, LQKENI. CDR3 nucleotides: TGTGCCAGCTCACCAACAGGGTTTAATTCACCCCTCCACTTT. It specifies CASSPTGFNSPLHF.

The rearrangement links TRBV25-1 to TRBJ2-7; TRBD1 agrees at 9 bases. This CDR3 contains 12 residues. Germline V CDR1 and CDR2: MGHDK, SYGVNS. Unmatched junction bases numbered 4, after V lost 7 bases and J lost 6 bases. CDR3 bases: TGTGCCAGCAAATCGACAGGGGGCGAGCAGTACTTC. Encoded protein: CASKSTGGEQYF.

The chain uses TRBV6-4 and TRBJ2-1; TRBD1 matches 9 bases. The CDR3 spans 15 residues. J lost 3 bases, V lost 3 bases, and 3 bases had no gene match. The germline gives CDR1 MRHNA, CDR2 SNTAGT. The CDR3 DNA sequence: TGTGCCAGCAGTGAACAGGGGGCAGACTACAATGAGCAGTTCTTC. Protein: CASSEQGADYNEQFF.

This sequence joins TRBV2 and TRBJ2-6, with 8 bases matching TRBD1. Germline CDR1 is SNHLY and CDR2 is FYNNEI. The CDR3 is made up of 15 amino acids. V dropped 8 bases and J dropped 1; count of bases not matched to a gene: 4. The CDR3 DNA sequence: TGTGCCAGCCGCCGGGACAGGTCTGGGGCCAACGTCCTGACTTTC. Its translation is CASRRDRSGANVLTF.

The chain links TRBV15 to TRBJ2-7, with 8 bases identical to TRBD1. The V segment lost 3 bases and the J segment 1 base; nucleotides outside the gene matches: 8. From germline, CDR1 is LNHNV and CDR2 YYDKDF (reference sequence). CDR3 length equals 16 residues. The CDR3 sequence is CATSSTTGESSYEQYF. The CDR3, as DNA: TGTGCCACCAGCAGTACGACAGGGGAAAGTTCCTACGAGCAGTACTTC.

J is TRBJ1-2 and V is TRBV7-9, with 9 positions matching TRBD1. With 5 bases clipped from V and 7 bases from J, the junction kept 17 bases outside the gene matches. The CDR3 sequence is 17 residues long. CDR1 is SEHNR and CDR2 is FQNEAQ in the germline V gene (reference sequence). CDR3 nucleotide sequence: TGTGCCAGCAGCACCGTCCCGGGACAGGGACTGGGCGCTGGCTACACCTTC. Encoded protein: CASSTVPGQGLGAGYTF.

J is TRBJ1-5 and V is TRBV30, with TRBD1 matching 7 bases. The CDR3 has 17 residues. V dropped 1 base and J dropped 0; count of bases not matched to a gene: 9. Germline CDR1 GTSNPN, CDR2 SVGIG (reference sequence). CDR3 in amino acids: CAWSADRSSISNQPQHF. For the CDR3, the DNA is TGTGCCTGGAGTGCGGACAGGTCCTCAATTAGCAATCAGCCCCAGCATTTT.

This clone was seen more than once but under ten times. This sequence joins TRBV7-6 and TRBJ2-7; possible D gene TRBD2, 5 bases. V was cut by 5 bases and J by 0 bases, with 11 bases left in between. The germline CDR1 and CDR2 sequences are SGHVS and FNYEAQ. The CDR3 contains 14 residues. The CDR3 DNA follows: TGTGCCAGCAGCCCGCGGGTTAGCTCCTACGAGCAGTACTTC. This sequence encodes CASSPRVSSYEQYF.

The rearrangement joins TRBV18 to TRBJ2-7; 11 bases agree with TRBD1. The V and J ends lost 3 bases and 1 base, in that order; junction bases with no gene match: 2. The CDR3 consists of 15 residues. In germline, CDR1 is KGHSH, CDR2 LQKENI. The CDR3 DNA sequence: TGTGCCAGCTCACCGGGGACAGGGGGATCCTACGAGCAGTACTTC. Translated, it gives CASSPGTGGSYEQYF.

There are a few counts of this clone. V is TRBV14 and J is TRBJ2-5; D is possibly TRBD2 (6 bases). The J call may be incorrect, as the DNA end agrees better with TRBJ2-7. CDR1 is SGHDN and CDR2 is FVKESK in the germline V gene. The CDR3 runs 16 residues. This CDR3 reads CASSHGGGARGREQYF. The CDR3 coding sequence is TGTGCCAGCAGCCACGGGGGTGGCGCGAGGGGTCGCGAGCAGTACTTC.

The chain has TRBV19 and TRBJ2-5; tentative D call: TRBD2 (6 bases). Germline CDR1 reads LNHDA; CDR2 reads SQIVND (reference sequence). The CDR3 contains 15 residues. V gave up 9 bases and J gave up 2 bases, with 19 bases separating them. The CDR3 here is CARGTMGREQETQYF. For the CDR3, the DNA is TGTGCCAGAGGGACCATGGGACGGGAGCAAGAGACCCAGTACTTC.